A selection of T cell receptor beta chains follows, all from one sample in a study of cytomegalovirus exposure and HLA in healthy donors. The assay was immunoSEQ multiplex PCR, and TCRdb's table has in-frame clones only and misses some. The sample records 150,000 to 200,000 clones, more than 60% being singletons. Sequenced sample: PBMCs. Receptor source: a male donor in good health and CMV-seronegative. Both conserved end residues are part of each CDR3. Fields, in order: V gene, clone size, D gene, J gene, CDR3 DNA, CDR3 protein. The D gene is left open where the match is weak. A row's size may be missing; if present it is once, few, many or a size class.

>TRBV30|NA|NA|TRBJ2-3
TGTGCCTGGAGTGTACCGGGTCAGCTCGGCACAGATACGCAGTATTTT
CAWSVPGQLGTDTQYF
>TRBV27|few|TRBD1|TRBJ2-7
TGTGCCAGCAGTCCCACCGGGACAGGGGATTACGAGCAGTACTTC
CASSPTGTGDYEQYF
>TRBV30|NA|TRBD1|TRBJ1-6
TGTGCCTGGAGGGCACAGGGGAACAATTCACCCCTCCACTTT
CAWRAQGNNSPLHF
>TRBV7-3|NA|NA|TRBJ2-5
TGTGCCAGCAGCTTAGGCCAGTCCCAAGAGACCCAGTACTTC
CASSLGQSQETQYF
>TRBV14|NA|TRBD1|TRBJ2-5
TGTGCCAGCAGCCCAGACCCGGGACAGGAACAAGAGACCCAGTACTTC
CASSPDPGQEQETQYF
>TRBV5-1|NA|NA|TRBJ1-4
TGCGCCAGCAGCCCCTCGGGGAGGGAGAATGAAAAACTGTTTTTT
CASSPSGRENEKLFF
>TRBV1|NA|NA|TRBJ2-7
TGCACCAGCAGCCAAGATGGGACTAGCGGCTCCTACGAGCAGTACTTC
CTSSQDGTSGSYEQYF
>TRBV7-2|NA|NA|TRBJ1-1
TGTGCCAGCAGCTGGGCGGGTACTGAAGCTTTCTTT
CASSWAGTEAFF
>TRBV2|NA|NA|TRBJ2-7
TGTGCCAGCAGACGCACTAGTGCCGAGCAGTACTTC
CASRRTSAEQYF
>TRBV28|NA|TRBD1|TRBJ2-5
TGTGCCAGCAGTTTATCCCAGGGGGCAAATCAAGAGACCCAGTACTTC
CASSLSQGANQETQYF
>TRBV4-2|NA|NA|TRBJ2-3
TGTGCCAGCAGCCAAGACGCGGGGCGGGGCACAGATACGCAGTATTTT
CASSQDAGRGTDTQYF
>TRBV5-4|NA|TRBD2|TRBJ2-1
TGTGCCAGCAGCTTTACTAGCGGACCCTACAATGAGCAGTTCTTC
CASSFTSGPYNEQFF
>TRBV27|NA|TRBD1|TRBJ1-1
TGTGCCAGCAGCCGAGCCCCAACAGGGGACACTGAAGCTTTCTTT
CASSRAPTGDTEAFF
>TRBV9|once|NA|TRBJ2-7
TGTGCCAGCAGCGAAGGGGGAAACTACGAGCAGTACTTC
CASSEGGNYEQYF
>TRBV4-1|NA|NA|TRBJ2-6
TGCGCCAGCAGCCCCGTAAGGACAGCTGGGGCCAACGTCCTGACTTTC
CASSPVRTAGANVLTF
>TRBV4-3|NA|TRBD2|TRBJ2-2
TGCGCCAGCAGCCAAACGGGACTAGCGGGGCCCTCCACCGGGGAGCTGTTTTTT
CASSQTGLAGPSTGELFF
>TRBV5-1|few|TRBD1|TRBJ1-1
TGCGCCAGCAGCTCACGTTTACAGGGGGAAAGTGAAGCTTTCTTT
CASSSRLQGESEAFF
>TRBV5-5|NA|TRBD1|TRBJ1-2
TGTGCCAGCAGAATGGGGACAGGGGGCGCCGGCTACACCTTC
CASRMGTGGAGYTF
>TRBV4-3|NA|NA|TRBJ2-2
TGCGCCAGCAGCCGAGGACTGAACACCGGGGAGCTGTTTTTT
CASSRGLNTGELFF
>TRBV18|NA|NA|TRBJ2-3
TGTGCCAGCTCACCTATGGGAGTAGATACGCAGTATTTT
CASSPMGVDTQYF
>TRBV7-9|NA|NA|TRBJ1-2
TGTGCCAGCAGCTTAGGAGGGAGGGATAATGGCTACACCTTC
CASSLGGRDNGYTF
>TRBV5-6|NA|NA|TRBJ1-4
TGTGCCAGCAGCCCGAGGCGCATTACTAATGAAAAACTGTTTTTT
CASSPRRITNEKLFF
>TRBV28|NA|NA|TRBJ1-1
TGTGCCAGCACCGTAGGGGATCGAGTAATGAACACTGAAGCTTTCTTT
CASTVGDRVMNTEAFF
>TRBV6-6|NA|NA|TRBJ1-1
TGTGCCAGCAGCCCCCCCTGGAGAGTGAACACTGAAGCTTTCTTT
CASSPPWRVNTEAFF
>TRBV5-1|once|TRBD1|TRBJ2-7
TGCGCCAGCAAGACAGGGGGCAATTCCTACGAGCAGTACTTC
CASKTGGNSYEQYF
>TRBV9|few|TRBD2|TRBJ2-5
TGTGCCAGCAGCGCCACTAGCGGGGGGGCCGAGACCCAGTACTTC
CASSATSGGAETQYF
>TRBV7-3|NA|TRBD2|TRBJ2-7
TGTGCCAGCAGCCCCTTGGGCGGGAGGCCCTACGAGCAGTACTTC
CASSPLGGRPYEQYF
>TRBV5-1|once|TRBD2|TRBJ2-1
TGCGCCAGCAGCTGGGTACTAGCGGGGTACAATGAGCAGTTCTTC
CASSWVLAGYNEQFF
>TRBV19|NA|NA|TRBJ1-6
TGTGCCAGTACCCAGGGTCCCGGCTATAATTCACCCCTCCACTTT
CASTQGPGYNSPLHF
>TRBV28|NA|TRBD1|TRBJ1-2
TGTGCCAGCAGTGCAGGGGGCGCAAACTATGGCTACACCTTC
CASSAGGANYGYTF
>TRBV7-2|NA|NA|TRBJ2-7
TGTGCCAGCAGCTCATACAGGGAATACGAGCAGTACTTC
CASSSYREYEQYF
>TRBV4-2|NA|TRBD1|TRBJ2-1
TGTGCCAGCAGCCGGGACAGGGGATTGGAGGAGCAGTTCTTC
CASSRDRGLEEQFF
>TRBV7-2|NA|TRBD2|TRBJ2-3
TGTGCCAGCAGACGACTAGCGGGGGGGGGAGATACGCAGTATTTT
CASRRLAGGGDTQYF
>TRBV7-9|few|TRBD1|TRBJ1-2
TGTGCCAGCAGCGCGGACAGGACGGCCGTCTATGGCTACACCTTC
CASSADRTAVYGYTF
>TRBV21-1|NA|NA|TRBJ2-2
TGTGCCAGCAGCCCACCAGTGAACAAGAACACCGGGGAGCTGTTTTTT
CASSPPVNKNTGELFF
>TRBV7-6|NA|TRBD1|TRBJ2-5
TGTGCCAGCAGCCAGGGACAGGGATCGAGAGAGACCCAGTACTTC
CASSQGQGSRETQYF
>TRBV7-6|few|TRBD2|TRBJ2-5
TGTGCCAGCAGCTTGCGAGCGGGGATGGAGACCCAGTACTTC
CASSLRAGMETQYF
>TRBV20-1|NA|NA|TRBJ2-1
TGCAGTGCCACCCGGGGAATGGGGCAGTTCTTC
CSATRGMGQFF